These T cell receptor beta chains were read from a single sample in a study of control samples from healthy donors and cancer patients. The data were produced by immunoSEQ multiplex PCR, yet TCRdb's version contains in-frame clones alone and is incomplete. In the table there are 150,000 to 160,000 clones, nearly 95% of which are singletons. The sample consisted of blood. The receptors come from a man aged 45-65 years in good health. CDR3s include the opening cysteine and the closing phenylalanine or tryptophan. The D gene is left open where the match is weak. Expanded clones are given a class, and other clones once, few, many or no size at all.

j_call	v_call	clone_size	d_call	cdr3_nt	cdr3_aa
TRBJ2-7	TRBV2	few	.	TGTGCCAGCAGTGAAAGAGTCATCAGCTCCTACGAGCAGTACTTC	CASSERVISSYEQYF
TRBJ1-4	TRBV19	.	.	TGTGCCAGTAGTATCATCCGGGCCAAGGCGAATGAAAAACTGTTTTTT	CASSIIRAKANEKLFF
TRBJ1-5	TRBV27	.	.	TGTGCCAGAGCGCCCAGCAATCAGCCCCAGCATTTT	CARAPSNQPQHF
TRBJ1-2	TRBV12-5	.	.	TGTGCTAGTGGTTTGGGTCAGGAAGGGGAAGGCTACACCTTC	CASGLGQEGEGYTF
TRBJ1-5	TRBV10-1	.	.	TGCGCCAGCGTATTTCAGGGATGTGGGCCCCATCAGCCCCAGCATTTT	CASVFQGCGPHQPQHF
TRBJ2-7	TRBV11-2	.	TRBD1	TGTGCCAGCAGCCTAGAACACAGGGGTAGCGAGCAGTACTTC	CASSLEHRGSEQYF
TRBJ2-1	TRBV11-2	.	TRBD2	TGTGCCAGCAGCTCCGGGACTAGCGGGAGCCACTACAATGAGCAGTTCTTC	CASSSGTSGSHYNEQFF
TRBJ1-1	TRBV7-9	.	.	TGTGCCAGCAGCTTAGATTTGAACACTGAAGCTTTCTTT	CASSLDLNTEAFF
TRBJ1-2	TRBV6-6	.	.	TGTGCCAGCAGTTACCCAGGTAGTGAACTTGGCTACACCTTC	CASSYPGSELGYTF
TRBJ1-6	TRBV5-4	.	.	TGTGCCAGCAGCTTGGCCTGGGGGGGGCAGGAATCACCCCTCCACTTT	CASSLAWGGQESPLHF
TRBJ2-7	TRBV3-1/TRBV3-2	.	TRBD1	TGTGCCAGCAGCCAGGGACAGGCCTCGAACGAGCAGTACTTC	CASSQGQASNEQYF
TRBJ2-2	TRBV24-1	.	.	TGTGCCACCAGCCCGGACATTAACACCGGGGAGCTGTTTTTT	CATSPDINTGELFF
TRBJ1-5	TRBV6-5	few	.	TGTGCCAGCCGGACAGCTAGTAATCAGCCCCAGCATTTT	CASRTASNQPQHF
TRBJ1-4	TRBV5-1	few	TRBD1	TGCGCCAGCAGCCCCCGGACAGGGGAAACTAATGAAAAACTGTTTTTT	CASSPRTGETNEKLFF
TRBJ2-3	TRBV11-2	.	TRBD2	TGTGCCAGCAGCTTAAGGGCTAGCGGGAGTAGCACAGATACGCAGTATTTT	CASSLRASGSSTDTQYF
TRBJ2-7	TRBV27	.	TRBD1	TGTGCCAGCAGTTTATTCCAGGGGGCGACCTACGAGCAGTACTTC	CASSLFQGATYEQYF
TRBJ2-7	TRBV27	.	.	TGTGCCAGCAGTTTAGGTCCGTACCGCGAGCAGTACTTC	CASSLGPYREQYF
TRBJ2-7	TRBV5-1	.	TRBD1	TGCGCCAGCAGCACGTGGACAGGGGAGTCTGAGCAGTACTTC	CASSTWTGESEQYF
TRBJ1-5	TRBV3-1/TRBV3-2	.	TRBD1	TGTGCCAGCAGCCAATACGGACAGGGCAATCAGCCCCAGCATTTT	CASSQYGQGNQPQHF
TRBJ2-3	TRBV20-1	.	.	TGCAGTGCTAGTCCTGCGGGACGAACAGGGGATACGCAGTATTTT	CSASPAGRTGDTQYF
TRBJ2-7	TRBV12-3/TRBV12-4	.	.	TGTGCCAGCAGTTTAGAGTTTTCCTACGAGCAGTACTTC	CASSLEFSYEQYF
TRBJ2-1	TRBV24-1	.	.	TGTGCCACCCGTTACGGAACCTACAATGAGCAGTTCTTC	CATRYGTYNEQFF
TRBJ1-2	TRBV5-8	once	TRBD1	TGTGCCAGCAGCTTACGACAGGGCGATGGCTACACCTTC	CASSLRQGDGYTF
TRBJ2-1	TRBV9	.	.	TGTGCCAGCAGCGTCAATTTCAATGAGCAGTTCTTC	CASSVNFNEQFF
TRBJ1-1	TRBV5-4	.	.	TGTGCCAGCGCGAGCTTGGGGGACACTGAAGCTTTCTTT	CASASLGDTEAFF
TRBJ1-5	TRBV19	.	TRBD1	TGTGCCAGTAAGGGGGACAGATCTTATGGCAATCAGCCCCAGCATTTT	CASKGDRSYGNQPQHF
TRBJ2-2	TRBV9	.	TRBD1	TGTGCCAGCAGCTACATACAGGGGGCCTCCGGGGAGCTGTTTTTT	CASSYIQGASGELFF
TRBJ2-1	TRBV3-1/TRBV3-2	.	.	TGTGCCACCAATGACCCGCCATACAATGAGCAGTTCTTC	CATNDPPYNEQFF
TRBJ2-7	TRBV7-9	.	.	TGTGCCAGCAGACACAGGAGCTCCTACGAGCAGTACTTC	CASRHRSSYEQYF
TRBJ1-2	TRBV7-9	.	.	TGTGCCAGCAGCCCCCAGATAGGGAGAGACTATGGCTACACCTTC	CASSPQIGRDYGYTF
TRBJ2-1	TRBV19	.	.	TGTGCCAGTAGTATAGTGAATGAGCAGTTCTTC	CASSIVNEQFF
TRBJ2-5	TRBV9	.	.	TGTGCCAGCAGCGTCTCCGGGTTGAGAGAGACCCAGTACTTC	CASSVSGLRETQYF
TRBJ1-5	TRBV6-5	.	.	TGTGCCAGCAGTCCCGGTGGAGCCAGTCGGCCCCAGCATTTT	CASSPGGASRPQHF
TRBJ2-3	TRBV28	.	.	TGTGCCAGCAGTTTACTTAGGACCTCCCCAGATACGCAGTATTTT	CASSLLRTSPDTQYF
TRBJ2-5	TRBV12-5	once	TRBD2	TGTGCTAGTAGGTGGAGTAGCGGGAGGGCCCTGGAGACCCAGTACTTC	CASRWSSGRALETQYF
TRBJ2-7	TRBV6-5	.	TRBD2	TGTGCCAGCAGAACGGGACTAGCGGGAGAATACGAGCAGTACTTC	CASRTGLAGEYEQYF
TRBJ2-1	TRBV19	.	TRBD2	TGTGCCAGTAGCTTCTCTAGCGGGAGATCCTACAATGAGCAGTTCTTC	CASSFSSGRSYNEQFF
TRBJ2-2	TRBV7-3	once	TRBD2	TGTGCCAGCAGCTTAATATTACTAGCGGGAGGGAACACCGGGGAGCTGTTTTTT	CASSLILLAGGNTGELFF
TRBJ2-1	TRBV18	.	TRBD2	TGTGCCAGCTCACCGGGGACTAGCAATGAGCAGTTCTTC	CASSPGTSNEQFF
TRBJ2-7	TRBV6-5	.	.	TGTGCCAGCAGTTTCACCGGGACTCAAGGGTATGAGCAGTACTTC	CASSFTGTQGYEQYF
TRBJ2-5	TRBV12-3/TRBV12-4	.	.	TGTGCCAGCAGCCGCGTAGGGGAGACCCAGTACTTC	CASSRVGETQYF
TRBJ1-1	TRBV7-9	.	TRBD1	TGTGCCAGCAGCCCCGCGGGACAGGGGGCCTCTGAAGCTTTCTTT	CASSPAGQGASEAFF
TRBJ2-1	TRBV6-1	.	.	TGTGCCAGCAGTGAAGCGGCGACGGGAGCTGGAAATGAGCAGTTCTTC	CASSEAATGAGNEQFF
TRBJ2-7	TRBV29-1	.	.	TGCAGCGTTGTTGACGGATCCCGGCTCGTGTACTTC	CSVVDGSRLVYF
TRBJ2-7	TRBV6-5	.	TRBD1	TGTGCCAGTCGCCACTTCCGGGACAGGAACTACGAGCAGTACTTC	CASRHFRDRNYEQYF
TRBJ1-5	TRBV6-6	.	TRBD1	TGTGCCAGCAGGCCCCGGGACAGGGGAGGCAATCAGCCCCAGCATTTT	CASRPRDRGGNQPQHF
TRBJ1-1	TRBV7-9	.	.	TGTGCCAGCAGCTTAGAGGAGGGGAGGAACACTGAAGCTTTCTTT	CASSLEEGRNTEAFF
TRBJ2-7	TRBV10-2	.	TRBD2	TGCGCCAGCACCGACCGGCTAGCGGGAATCAACGAGCAGTACTTC	CASTDRLAGINEQYF
TRBJ1-1	TRBV19	.	.	TGTGCCAGTAGTCTTCGAGGGACGAATAGAGCTTTCTTT	CASSLRGTNRAFF
TRBJ2-2	TRBV3-1/TRBV3-2	.	.	TGTGCCAGCAGCCAAGTAGGGATGGAGCTGTTTTTT	CASSQVGMELFF
TRBJ2-7	TRBV20-1	once	.	TGCAGTGCTAGTTCGGGTCACGAGCAGTACTTC	CSASSGHEQYF
TRBJ1-1	TRBV9	.	.	TGTGCCAGCAGCAAGCAGAGTATGAACACTGAAGCTTTCTTT	CASSKQSMNTEAFF
TRBJ2-7	TRBV5-6	.	TRBD2	TGTGCCAGCAGCGAGACTAGCGGGAGCCACGAGCAGTACTTC	CASSETSGSHEQYF
TRBJ2-2	TRBV7-3	.	.	TGTGCCAGCAGCTTAAACGGGGGGAACACCGGGGAGCTGTTTTTT	CASSLNGGNTGELFF
TRBJ2-3	TRBV19	.	TRBD2	TGTGCCAGTAGTATCGCTAGCGGGAGCACAGATACGCAGTATTTT	CASSIASGSTDTQYF
TRBJ1-2	TRBV3-1/TRBV3-2	.	.	TGTGCCAGCAGCCAACAATGGGCAAAGGGTTCCTATGGCTACACCTTC	CASSQQWAKGSYGYTF
TRBJ2-7	TRBV5-4	.	TRBD1	TGTGCCAGCAGCCTACAGGGGACCCCGGTGGGGCAGTACTTC	CASSLQGTPVGQYF
TRBJ2-7	TRBV19	.	TRBD1	TGTGCCAGTAGTCACCGGGACAGGGGCTACGAGCAGTACTTC	CASSHRDRGYEQYF
TRBJ1-4	TRBV6-6	.	.	TGTGCCAGCAGGGGGCAGGGGAAGATTTTTTTT	CASRGQGKIFF
TRBJ1-5	TRBV5-1	.	.	TGCGCCAGCAGCTTGGAAGGCAGTAGATATCAGCCCCAGCATTTT	CASSLEGSRYQPQHF